This TCR beta chain was identified during a study of molecular identifiers for immune sequencing clone quantification. Points from the study as a whole: Sizes of clones that are highly expanded could be underestimated (if identical TCR molecules share a barcode).

On this clonotype itself: Its antigen is still unknown.

Generation of bulk TCR libraries relied on previously described methods and listed TCR primers. TCRdb redid the calling of the PCR reads with MiXCR, one entry per CDR3 protein. The sample has 350,000 or so distinct CDR3 sequences, around a fifth seen once. Based on a CD8+CD4-CCR7+CD45RA+ profile, naive CD8 T cells were sorted. The CDR3 is 15 amino acids. Germline V gene data show CDR1 as GTSNPN and CDR2 as SVGIG (reference sequence). Trimming stripped 0 bases from V and 6 bases from J, with 15 bases between. The chain couples TRBV30 to TRBJ2-1; a possible D gene is TRBD1 (5 bases). The receptor was isolated from a human donor in good health. Some libraries in this study had Jurkat cell RNA spiked in. Sequencing was carried out using naive CD8+ T cells from blood, with Jurkat cell RNA spiked in. Subset of the sample: FACS-sorted CD8+CD4-CCR7+CD45RA+ naive T cells. The CDR3 DNA reads TGTGCCTGGAGTGTCGGGCCCCAAGGGGCCAATGAGCAGTTCTTC. Translating gives CAWSVGPQGANEQFF.